What follows are 30 T cell receptor beta chains derived from one specimen sequenced in a study of shared clonotypes between healthy human individuals. Clones were sequenced by immunoSEQ multiplex PCR, and TCRdb holds only the in-frame ones, with some missing. Of 2,500,000 or so clones in the sample, approximately 90% were seen once. The specimen sequenced was naive CD4+ T cells from PBMCs. The subset is: CD45RA+ positively selected. These TCRs come from a man younger than 35 in good health. Some clones in this sample may be carry-over from other donors' samples.

The chain combines TRBV7-9 with TRBJ2-1, with 8 bases aligning to TRBD2. The germline CDR1 and CDR2 sequences are SEHNR and FQNEAQ (reference sequence). Trimming removed 1 base from V and 7 bases from J; junction bases left unmatched: 3. The CDR3 loop spans 14 amino acids. CDR3 amino acids: CASSLGGRTNEQFF. In nucleotides, the CDR3 is TGTGCCAGCAGCTTAGGCGGGAGGACGAATGAGCAGTTCTTC. Full variable domain (remainder filled in from reference TRBV7-9 and TRBJ2-1): DTGVSQNPRHKITKRGQNVTFRCDPISEHNRLYWYRQTLGQGPEFLTYFQNEAQLEKSRLLSDRFSAERPKGSFSTLEIQRTEQGDSAMYLCASSLGGRTNEQFFGPGTRLTVL.

The chain employs TRBV5-1 and TRBJ2-7; D possibly matches TRBD1 or TRBD2 (7 bases each). V was trimmed by 4 bases and J by 1 base, leaving 15 bases between them. Germline loops: CDR1 SGHRS, CDR2 YFSETQ. The CDR3 length is 15 residues. The CDR3: CASSSRQGGSYEQYF. CDR3 coding DNA: TGCGCCAGCAGCAGCCGACAGGGAGGGTCCTACGAGCAGTACTTC. The entire variable domain, with the rest obtained from reference TRBV5-1 and TRBJ2-7, is as follows: KAGVTQTPRYLIKTRGQQVTLSCSPISGHRSVSWYQQTPGQGLQFLFEYFSETQRNKGNFPGRFSGRQFSNSRSEMNVSTLELGDSALYLCASSSRQGGSYEQYFGPGTRLTVT.

This sequence joins TRBV28 and TRBJ1-1, with D perhaps matching TRBD1 (6 bases). This CDR3 contains 15 residues. V was trimmed by 5 bases and J by 2 bases, leaving 15 bases between them. From germline, CDR1 is MDHEN and CDR2 SYDVKM. The CDR3, as DNA: TGTGCCAGCAGTCCCTATCGCAGGGGTAACACTGAAGCTTTCTTT. Translating it yields CASSPYRRGNTEAFF. Drawing the rest from reference TRBV28 and TRBJ1-1, the complete variable domain is DVKVTQSSRYLVKRTGEKVFLECVQDMDHENMFWYRQDPGLGLRLIYFSYDVKMKEKGDIPEGYSVSREKKERFSLILESASTNQTSMYLCASSPYRRGNTEAFFGQGTRLTVV.

The rearrangement joins TRBV11-2 to TRBJ2-7, with TRBD2 matching 12 bases. The CDR3 consists of 15 residues. Trimming took 5 bases from V and 7 from J; bases not matched to a gene: 9. CDR1 is SGHAT, CDR2 FQNNGV, per germline. The CDR3 DNA reads TGTGCCAGCAGCACGAGACTAGCGGGAGCTGAAGAGCAGTACTTC. Translation: CASSTRLAGAEEQYF.

This chain links TRBV27 with TRBJ2-3, with TRBD2 identical over 10 bases. Losses at the gene ends were 5 bases for V and 5 bases for J; bases not matched to a gene: 4. The germline gives CDR1 MNHEY, CDR2 SMNVEV (reference sequence). CDR3 size: 14 residues. CDR3 amino acids: CASSARTSGDTQYF. CDR3 in DNA: TGTGCCAGCAGTGCCCGGACTAGCGGAGATACGCAGTATTTT.

This clone was seen a single time. The junction departs from the called germline gene at one end, perhaps through a read error. The rearrangement joins TRBV14 to TRBJ2-2; the match to TRBD2 covers 8 bases. This CDR3 is 18 amino acids long. CDR1 SGHDN and CDR2 FVKESK come from the germline V gene. The CDR3 nucleotides are TGTGCCAGCAGCAAAGATTTAGGCAGCAGCGGGAGTGCCGGGGAGCTGTTTTTT. It yields the protein CASSKDLGSSGSAGELFF.

The chain has TRBV2 and TRBJ2-1; tentative D call: TRBD1 (6 bases). The CDR3 totals 16 residues. Trimming took 5 bases from V and 3 from J, leaving 17 bases between them. The germline CDR1 and CDR2 sequences are SNHLY and FYNNEI. CDR3 loop: CASSWGRLLHYNEQFF. The CDR3 region has the DNA TGTGCCAGCAGTTGGGGGCGGCTCCTGCACTACAATGAGCAGTTCTTC.

V is TRBV19 and J is TRBJ1-2; possibly TRBD1 for D (5 bases). V was trimmed by 3 bases and J by 3 bases, leaving 11 bases between them. The CDR3 totals 14 residues. The germline V gene encodes CDR1 LNHDA and CDR2 SQIVND (reference sequence). CDR3 DNA: TGTGCCAGTAGTATCCCCGGGACTCACTATGGCTACACCTTC. This sequence encodes CASSIPGTHYGYTF.

This chain joins TRBV28 and TRBJ2-5; the D gene is possibly TRBD2 (6 bases). V was cut by 6 bases and J by 3 bases, with 11 bases left in between. The CDR3 is 13 residues long. The V gene's germline CDR1 is MDHEN and CDR2 SYDVKM. The CDR3 nucleotides read TGTGCCAGCAGGTGGAGGGCCGAAGAGACCCAGTACTTC. Amino acids: CASRWRAEETQYF.

The chain employs TRBV9 and TRBJ2-1, with D maybe TRBD1 (6 bases). Germline V gene data show CDR1 as SGDLS and CDR2 as YYNGEE. V lost 0 bases, J lost 11 bases, and 18 bases lay in between. This CDR3 region has 15 residues. CDR3: CASSVGQDRSPQQFF. In DNA, the CDR3 is TGTGCCAGCAGCGTAGGACAGGACAGATCCCCCCAGCAGTTCTTC.

The rearrangement joins TRBV14 to TRBJ2-3; D unclear. Trimming removed 1 base at V and 4 bases at J, with 9 bases between. CDR1 is SGHDN, CDR2 FVKESK, per germline. CDR3 length: 14 amino acids. As DNA, the CDR3 is TGTGCCAGCAGCCAAGGTCGCCTACCAGATACGCAGTATTTT. Translation gives CASSQGRLPDTQYF.

The chain uses TRBV18 and TRBJ1-2; D is uncertain. The CDR3 consists of 13 residues. Germline V gene lookup returns CDR1 KGHSH and CDR2 LQKENI. Trimming removed 4 bases from V and 4 bases from J, with 10 bases in between. In DNA form, the CDR3 reads TGTGCCAGCTCACTAGGCGGGCTCTATGGCTACACCTTC. Its translation: CASSLGGLYGYTF.

This chain uses TRBV15 with TRBJ2-5; no reliable D call. V dropped 0 bases and J dropped 5 bases, with 10 bases sitting between them. Germline CDR1 reads LNHNV; CDR2 reads YYDKDF (reference sequence). The CDR3 runs 14 residues. The CDR3 protein is CATSRDLQEETQYF. CDR3 sequence (DNA): TGTGCCACCAGCAGAGATTTGCAAGAGGAGACCCAGTACTTC.

This chain connects TRBV5-5 to TRBJ2-7; 12 positions agree with TRBD1. The CDR3 contains 16 residues. The germline V gene encodes CDR1 SGHKS and CDR2 YYEKEE (reference sequence). The junction had 7 bases not matched to a gene; V was cut back by 4 bases and J by 2 bases. The CDR3 region is CASSLTWDRGPYEQYF. CDR3 bases: TGTGCCAGCAGCCTTACATGGGACAGGGGGCCCTACGAGCAGTACTTC. The full variable domain, in which reference TRBV5-5 and TRBJ2-7 provide the parts outside the CDR3, is DAGVTQSPTHLIKTRGQQVTLRCSPISGHKSVSWYQQVLGQGPQFIFQYYEKEERGRGNFPDRFSARQFPNYSSELNVNALLLGDSALYLCASSLTWDRGPYEQYFGPGTRLTVT.

The chain links TRBV7-9 to TRBJ1-1; possibly TRBD1 for D (6 bases). CDR3 size: 15 residues. The ends were cut back, 4 bases at V and 4 bases at J, with 16 bases in the middle. CDR1 is SEHNR and CDR2 is FQNEAQ in the germline V gene (reference sequence). CDR3 residues: CASSSLRGGGTEAFF. Here the CDR3 DNA reads TGTGCCAGCAGCTCCCTCCGAGGGGGGGGCACTGAAGCTTTCTTT.

The chain carries TRBV13 and TRBJ2-6; 8 bases agree with TRBD2. Germline CDR1 is PRHDT and CDR2 is FYEKMQ (reference sequence). Unmatched junction bases numbered 22, after V lost 5 bases and J lost 4 bases. This CDR3 contains 21 residues. The CDR3 bases are TGTGCCAGCAGCCAACGTCCCCGGGGCAGGAGCGGGGGAAAAGGGGCCAACGTCCTGACTTTC. Translated: CASSQRPRGRSGGKGANVLTF.

This chain links TRBV10-3 with TRBJ2-7; 9 bases match TRBD2. Germline CDR1 ENHRY, CDR2 SYGVKD. The CDR3 extends over 14 amino acids. V shed 6 bases and J 5 bases; nucleotides not matched to a gene: 8. The CDR3 bases are TGTGCCATCAGAAATAGCGGGAGCAACGACGAGCAGTACTTC. Translation: CAIRNSGSNDEQYF.

The chain employs TRBV9 and TRBJ2-3; D remains ambiguous. Germline CDR1 SGDLS, CDR2 YYNGEE. The V end was cut by 0 bases, the J end by 3 bases, with 11 bases between. The CDR3 consists of 15 residues. The CDR3 DNA follows: TGTGCCAGCAGCGTAGTAGGGTCAGAAACAGATACGCAGTATTTT. It translates to CASSVVGSETDTQYF.

This clone was counted between two and nine times. This rearrangement joins TRBV4-1 to TRBJ1-4, with 7 bases matching TRBD1. This CDR3 spans 15 amino acids. Germline CDR1 and CDR2: MGHRA and YSYEKL. The V and J ends lost 3 bases and 4 bases, in that order; junction bases with no gene match: 5. CDR3 sequence (DNA): TGCGCCAGCAGCCAGACCGGGACAGTTAATGAAAAACTGTTTTTT. Amino acids: CASSQTGTVNEKLFF.

The CDR3 loop reads CASSPDRPLYGYTF. CDR3 in DNA: TGTGCCAGCAGCCCCGACAGGCCCCTTTATGGCTACACCTTC. The genes are TRBV28 and TRBJ1-2; possible D gene TRBD1, 6 bases. The CDR3 consists of 14 residues. Deletions cut 6 bases from V and 5 bases from J, with 16 bases between. Germline loops: CDR1 MDHEN, CDR2 SYDVKM.

This clone was seen only once. CDR3 nucleotide sequence: TGCGCCAGCGCCGAAGGGACTAGCGGCTACGAGCAGTACTTC. It encodes CASAEGTSGYEQYF. The chain employs TRBV5-1 and TRBJ2-7; 11 bases line up with TRBD2. This CDR3 has 14 residues. The trim removed 7 bases at V and 3 bases at J, leaving 6 bases unmatched. Germline CDR1 is SGHRS and CDR2 is YFSETQ.

The J gene is TRBJ2-7, the V gene TRBV2; TRBD1 aligns across 8 bases. Trimming cost V 6 bases and J 2 bases; bases outside gene matches: 3. Germline values: CDR1 SNHLY, CDR2 FYNNEI. The CDR3 contains 13 residues. The chain's CDR3 is CASRRTGTYEQYF. For the CDR3, the DNA is TGTGCCAGCAGACGGACAGGGACCTACGAGCAGTACTTC.

This clone was observed a single time. V gene TRBV5-1 combines with J gene TRBJ2-1, with no clear D. V was shortened by 2 bases and J by 0 bases, with 15 bases between the two germline ends. The CDR3 length is 17 residues. Germline CDR1 and CDR2: SGHRS and YFSETQ. CDR3 residues: CASSFYSVSRSYNEQFF. CDR3 DNA sequence: TGCGCCAGCAGCTTTTACTCTGTTTCCCGCTCCTACAATGAGCAGTTCTTC.

This chain links TRBV28 with TRBJ2-7; the D gene is possibly TRBD1 (6 bases). The CDR3 is made up of 11 amino acids. The germline CDR1 and CDR2 sequences are MDHEN and SYDVKM. With 5 bases removed from V and 7 bases from J, the gap between germline ends came to 9 bases. CDR3 region: CASSLQGEQYF. CDR3 coding DNA: TGTGCCAGCAGTCTCCAGGGGGAGCAGTACTTC. The full variable domain, rest sourced from reference TRBV28 and TRBJ2-7, is DVKVTQSSRYLVKRTGEKVFLECVQDMDHENMFWYRQDPGLGLRLIYFSYDVKMKEKGDIPEGYSVSREKKERFSLILESASTNQTSMYLCASSLQGEQYFGPGTRLTVT.

The J gene is TRBJ2-1, the V gene TRBV29-1; 9 bases map to TRBD2. With V trimmed by 1 base and J by 3 bases, 4 bases remained unmatched. The V gene's germline CDR1 is SQVTM and CDR2 ANQGSEA. The CDR3 loop spans 15 amino acids. CDR3 loop: CSVEARLADYNEQFF. CDR3 nucleotides: TGCAGCGTTGAAGCAAGACTAGCGGACTACAATGAGCAGTTCTTC.

The V call is TRBV7-9, the J call TRBJ1-1, with 8 bases aligning to TRBD1. CDR3 length: 17 residues. In germline, CDR1 is SEHNR, CDR2 FQNEAQ (reference sequence). The V and J ends lost 2 bases and 0 bases, in that order; junction bases with no gene match: 8. CDR3 sequence reads: CASSLKTGGTLNTEAFF. As DNA, the CDR3 is TGTGCCAGCAGCTTAAAAACAGGGGGTACCCTGAACACTGAAGCTTTCTTT.

The CDR3: CASSLVGRGEQYF. DNA of the CDR3: TGTGCCAGCAGCTTAGTGGGCAGGGGGGAGCAGTACTTC. The gene calls are TRBV7-9 and TRBJ2-7, with TRBD1 identical over 7 bases. CDR3 length equals 13 residues. The J segment lost 7 bases and the V segment lost 1 base, leaving 4 bases of the junction unmatched. Germline V gene sequence: CDR1 SEHNR, CDR2 FQNEAQ (reference sequence). The whole variable domain, filled in from reference TRBV7-9 and TRBJ2-7, reads DTGVSQNPRHKITKRGQNVTFRCDPISEHNRLYWYRQTLGQGPEFLTYFQNEAQLEKSRLLSDRFSAERPKGSFSTLEIQRTEQGDSAMYLCASSLVGRGEQYFGPGTRLTVT.

The rearrangement joins TRBV4-2 to TRBJ1-1; D remains unclear. Trimming removed 3 bases from V and 5 bases from J, with 22 bases in between. There are 17 residues in the CDR3. CDR1 and CDR2 from the germline V gene are LGHNA and YNFKEQ. The CDR3 reads CASSQKKDGRLMTEAFF. The CDR3 nucleotides are TGTGCCAGCAGCCAGAAGAAGGATGGACGGTTGATGACTGAAGCTTTCTTT.

The chain joins TRBV28 to TRBJ1-5; D is uncertain. Between the trimmed V and J ends, which lost 4 bases and 6 bases, there was a span of 13 bases. CDR1 is MDHEN, CDR2 SYDVKM, per germline. The CDR3 spans 14 residues. CDR3 DNA: TGTGCCAGCAGTTCTAAACCCCTCAGTCAGCCCCAGCATTTT. Its protein is CASSSKPLSQPQHF.

This clone was recorded only once. This chain connects TRBV28 to TRBJ2-3, with D possibly matching TRBD1 (5 bases). Germline CDR1 and CDR2: MDHEN and SYDVKM. CDR3 length: 11 amino acids. The V end lost 5 bases, the J end lost 8 bases, and 8 bases lay between the germline ends. DNA of the CDR3: TGTGCCAGCAGTGAAAGGGGTACGCAGTATTTT. This sequence encodes CASSERGTQYF.